This note documents a single T cell receptor beta chain sequence. Its antigen is not identified. The sample is drawn from a study of T cells expressing NK-cell markers. Whole-study context: The authors derived TCR beta repertoires from sorted CD3+CD56+NKG2C+, CD3+CD56+NKG2C- and CD3+CD56-NKG2C+ T cells.

TCRdb processed the 5' RACE reads again and assigns one entry to each CDR3 protein, with no DNA. This listing includes under 600,000 distinct CDR3 sequences. Study observations and caveats: The study found dominant NKG2C+ clonotypes at about 1.0-7.0% of CD8+ T cells in five or six donors.

The germline V gene has CDR1 KGHSH and CDR2 LQKENI. The CDR3 has 13 amino acids. Specimen: blood T cells: a sorted CD56 or NKG2C T cell subset, CD4+ or CD8+ T cells, or bulk PBMC T cells (not recorded which). The rearrangement uses TRBV18 and TRBJ2-1. The receptor comes from a woman aged 45-60 years in good health. The CDR3 spells CASSPPEIRKQFF.